This is a list of T cell receptor beta chains from one sample in a study of T cell responses to AZD1222 COVID-19 vaccine. This table comes from immunoSEQ multiplex PCR, and its TCRdb copy is limited to in-frame clones, with some not included. The data contain about 140,000 clones, about 92% of them seen just once; the ten biggest clones take up roughly 3.1%. Sequencing used peripheral blood, obtained on day 0 of AZD1222 vaccination. The receptors here all came from an adult in good health. Each CDR3 is given with its conserved first and last residue. Each record gives: V gene, J gene, D gene, CDR3 protein. A D gene is named only where the DNA matches it firmly.

v_call: TRBV6-2/TRBV6-3
j_call: TRBJ1-5
d_call: NA
cdr3_aa: CASSTTGSNQPQHF

v_call: TRBV29-1
j_call: TRBJ2-7
d_call: NA
cdr3_aa: CSVEGGTALGYEQYF

v_call: TRBV27
j_call: TRBJ1-5
d_call: TRBD1
cdr3_aa: CASSHADRGVDQPQHF

v_call: TRBV7-8
j_call: TRBJ1-6
d_call: NA
cdr3_aa: CASSLEATPYSPLHF

v_call: TRBV4-1
j_call: TRBJ2-1
d_call: TRBD2
cdr3_aa: CASSQGQGEGNEQFF

v_call: TRBV6-5
j_call: TRBJ1-2
d_call: NA
cdr3_aa: CASSTEHSNYGYTF

v_call: TRBV6-2/TRBV6-3
j_call: TRBJ2-3
d_call: NA
cdr3_aa: CASSLLGSFADTQYF

v_call: TRBV9
j_call: TRBJ2-3
d_call: NA
cdr3_aa: CASSVELSQAGLTDTQYF

v_call: TRBV28
j_call: TRBJ2-5
d_call: TRBD2
cdr3_aa: CASSFFLAGTIQETQYF

v_call: TRBV10-1
j_call: TRBJ2-1
d_call: NA
cdr3_aa: CASSERAEYNEQFF

v_call: TRBV28
j_call: TRBJ2-3
d_call: NA
cdr3_aa: CASSLTRAQYF

v_call: TRBV9
j_call: TRBJ1-2
d_call: NA
cdr3_aa: CASRREGVDGYTF

v_call: TRBV5-1
j_call: TRBJ2-7
d_call: TRBD2
cdr3_aa: CASSFSRQGGHEQYF

v_call: TRBV9
j_call: TRBJ1-1
d_call: NA
cdr3_aa: CASSVGTGSTEAFF

v_call: TRBV2
j_call: TRBJ1-1
d_call: NA
cdr3_aa: CASSGWRGAFF

v_call: TRBV5-6
j_call: TRBJ1-5
d_call: NA
cdr3_aa: CASSGGIHSNQPQHF

v_call: TRBV29-1
j_call: TRBJ1-2
d_call: NA
cdr3_aa: CSVEDRGRSYGYTF

v_call: TRBV5-1
j_call: TRBJ1-2
d_call: NA
cdr3_aa: CASSLAEEGYGYTF

v_call: TRBV5-4
j_call: TRBJ2-5
d_call: TRBD2
cdr3_aa: CASSSGLAFPQETQYF

v_call: TRBV29-1
j_call: TRBJ2-3
d_call: NA
cdr3_aa: CSVEDLAGRAQYF

v_call: TRBV28
j_call: TRBJ2-7
d_call: NA
cdr3_aa: CASSLWDGGSYEQYF

v_call: TRBV28
j_call: TRBJ1-2
d_call: NA
cdr3_aa: CASSSPGVDGYTF

v_call: TRBV7-9
j_call: TRBJ2-3
d_call: TRBD2
cdr3_aa: CASSAFQRERDTQYF

v_call: TRBV6-5
j_call: TRBJ1-5
d_call: NA
cdr3_aa: CASSRELGSNQPQHF

v_call: TRBV7-2
j_call: TRBJ2-3
d_call: TRBD2
cdr3_aa: CASSRGKRDDTQYF

v_call: TRBV29-1
j_call: TRBJ1-1
d_call: NA
cdr3_aa: CSVAWTVEPTEAFF

v_call: TRBV7-5
j_call: TRBJ2-7
d_call: NA
cdr3_aa: CVRSLGIRDRGREGFYEQYF

v_call: TRBV7-2
j_call: TRBJ1-4
d_call: NA
cdr3_aa: CASSLTGTRRQLFF

v_call: TRBV5-1
j_call: TRBJ2-7
d_call: NA
cdr3_aa: CASKAQGVGEQYF

v_call: TRBV3-1/TRBV3-2
j_call: TRBJ2-1
d_call: TRBD2
cdr3_aa: CASSPRRTSGNDEQFF

v_call: TRBV7-8
j_call: TRBJ2-6
d_call: NA
cdr3_aa: CASSWGLVGASGANVLTF

v_call: TRBV7-2
j_call: TRBJ2-2
d_call: NA
cdr3_aa: CASSLEDFTGELFF

v_call: TRBV10-3
j_call: TRBJ1-3
d_call: NA
cdr3_aa: CAISVGGLPGNTIYF

v_call: TRBV30
j_call: TRBJ2-1
d_call: TRBD1
cdr3_aa: CAWSGQGPYNEQFF

v_call: TRBV7-3
j_call: TRBJ2-1
d_call: TRBD2
cdr3_aa: CASSLGRLAGASSYNEQFF

v_call: TRBV24-1
j_call: TRBJ2-1
d_call: TRBD2
cdr3_aa: CATRGTSGTNEQFF

v_call: TRBV6-5
j_call: TRBJ1-6
d_call: NA
cdr3_aa: CASSYSHVYNSPLHF

v_call: TRBV29-1
j_call: TRBJ2-7
d_call: TRBD2
cdr3_aa: CSARHETSPSYEQYF

v_call: TRBV2
j_call: TRBJ2-1
d_call: NA
cdr3_aa: CASSGDGGTGNNEQFF

v_call: TRBV5-1
j_call: TRBJ2-1
d_call: TRBD1
cdr3_aa: CASSPIPGQWGNEQFF

v_call: TRBV18
j_call: TRBJ2-7
d_call: NA
cdr3_aa: CASSPLPPGARYEQYF